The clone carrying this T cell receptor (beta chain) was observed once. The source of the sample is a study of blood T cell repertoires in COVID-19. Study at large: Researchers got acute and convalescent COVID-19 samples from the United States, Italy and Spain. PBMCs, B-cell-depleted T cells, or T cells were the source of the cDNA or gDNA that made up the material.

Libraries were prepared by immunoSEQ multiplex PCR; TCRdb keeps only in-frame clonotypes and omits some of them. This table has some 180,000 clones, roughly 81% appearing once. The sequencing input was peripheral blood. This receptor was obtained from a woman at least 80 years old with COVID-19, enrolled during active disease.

DNA for the CDR3: TGTGCCAGCAGTGAAAGTGGACAGATATATGGCTACACCTTC. As protein: CASSESGQIYGYTF. The chain uses TRBV6-1 and TRBJ1-2; a possible D gene is TRBD1 (6 bases). The germline CDR1 and CDR2 sequences are MNHNS and SASEGT. This CDR3 spans 14 amino acids. The V end was cut by 2 bases, the J end by 5 bases, with 12 bases between.